This TCR beta chain comes out of a study of blood T cells in healthy people across ages. Study as a whole: About one barcoded beta molecule was captured per two T cells (by template switching).

A remark on this clonotype: Its specificity is not known.

Study-level points and caveats: When set beside aged donors, long-lived donors presented more naive CD4+ cells and higher diversity.

Germline CDR1 reads MDHEN; CDR2 reads SYDVKM. V gave up 6 bases and J gave up 5 bases; unmatched junction bases: 16. CDR3 length: 17 amino acids. Per sample, a minimum of 6 million PBMCs were isolated. The authors ran a second PCR of roughly 6 to 12 cycles using a sample-barcoded 5' primer and a J-beta primer mix. From the 5' RACE reads, TCRdb called clonotypes with MiXCR, one entry per CDR3 protein. The sample consists of 1.5 million to 2 million distinct CDR3 sequences, 28% of them appearing once. The chain is built from TRBV28 and TRBJ2-1; 7 nucleotides agree with TRBD2. The origin of this receptor is a woman aged 25 to 39 in good health. The sequenced sample consisted of blood. The CDR3 region is CASSLLFIGGSNNEQFF. The CDR3 bases are TGTGCCAGCAGCTTACTCTTTATTGGCGGGAGCAACAATGAGCAGTTCTTC.